This T cell receptor beta chain was captured in a study of blood T cell repertoires in COVID-19. The ends were cut back, 4 bases at V and 0 bases at J, with 13 bases in the middle. The length of the CDR3 is 16 residues. Germline V gene sequence: CDR1 WNHNN, CDR2 SYGVQD (reference sequence). This clone was recorded once. In the original processing: Amplification of reference gene primers provided the estimated nucleated cell counts. Data came from immunoSEQ multiplex PCR; TCRdb stores just in-frame clones and leaves some out. V and J calls and clone size are those listed in that table; D and trimming were worked out from the DNA. The sample has about 120,000 clones, about 87% seen once.

The source is a woman between 50 and 59 years old with acute or convalescent COVID-19. The rearrangement joins TRBV10-1 to TRBJ2-1; a possible D gene is TRBD2 (6 bases). The sample consisted of peripheral blood. The CDR3 sequence: CASSGGLASSYNEQFF. The CDR3 bases are TGCGCCAGCAGTGGCGGGCTAGCGAGCTCCTACAATGAGCAGTTCTTC.